This T cell receptor beta chain appears in the sequencing data of a study of blood T cell repertoires in COVID-19. Turning to the study itself: Sample material is recorded as cDNA or gDNA derived from T cells, B-cell-depleted T cells, or PBMCs.

The CDR3 spans 13 residues. CDR1 is MNHEY and CDR2 is SVGAGI in the germline V gene. V gave up 6 bases and J gave up 4 bases, with 12 bases separating them. Study processing details: Amplified reference gene primers provided the basis for estimating nucleated cell counts. Profiling relied on immunoSEQ multiplex PCR, and the TCRdb table lists in-frame clones only, not all of them. The DNA was the basis for D and trimming; V, J and clone size are from that table. Of approximately 74,000 clones listed, roughly 79% are singletons. Material: peripheral blood. The source of this sequence is a human donor in a cohort sampled during active COVID-19. The gene calls are TRBV6-5 and TRBJ1-1, with D possibly TRBD1 on 6 matching bases. The CDR3 region is CASRGALGTEAFF. The CDR3 DNA follows: TGTGCCAGCAGGGGGGCCCTGGGCACTGAAGCTTTCTTT.